The 20 T cell receptor beta chains below come from one sample, sequenced in a study of early T cells in non-severe SARS-CoV-2 infection. TCRdb reprocessed the 5' RACE reads with MiXCR, giving one entry per CDR3 protein. The sample records 30,000 to 35,000 distinct CDR3 sequences, roughly 5% being singletons. The sample consisted of whole blood. These receptor sequences come from an adult who was a healthcare worker with PCR-confirmed SARS-CoV-2 infection or an uninfected control (not recorded which).

The rearrangement links TRBV2 to TRBJ2-2; 11 bases agree with TRBD2. Trimming took 0 bases from V and 5 from J; bases not matched to a gene: 5. CDR3 length equals 17 residues. The germline V gene has CDR1 SNHLY and CDR2 FYNNEI. The CDR3 loop reads CASSEARASGRTGELFF. The DNA of the CDR3 is TGTGCCAGCAGTGAAGCCAGGGCTAGCGGGAGGACCGGGGAGCTGTTTTTT. Full variable domain (remainder filled in from reference TRBV2 and TRBJ2-2): EPEVTQTPSHQVTQMGQEVILRCVPISNHLYFYWYRQILGQKVEFLVSFYNNEISEKSEIFDDQFSVERPDGSNFTLKIRSTKLEDSAMYFCASSEARASGRTGELFFGEGSRLTVL.

The chain carries TRBV27 and TRBJ2-7; D uncertain. CDR3 length: 14 amino acids. CDR1 and CDR2 (germline): MNHEY, SMNVEV (reference sequence). Trimming removed 5 bases at V and 4 bases at J, with 15 bases between. CDR3 nucleotides: TGTGCCAGCAGTCCTTCCTCGGCACAATACGAGCAGTACTTC. Protein sequence: CASSPSSAQYEQYF.

This clonotype was observed many times. The chain recombines TRBV7-9 with TRBJ2-5; perhaps TRBD2 as D (6 bases). This CDR3 comprises 14 residues. Looked up from germline, CDR1 is SEHNR and CDR2 is FQNEAQ (reference sequence). V dropped 1 base and J dropped 6 bases, with 12 bases sitting between them. The CDR3 coding sequence is TGTGCCAGCAGCTTAGAGACGGGGGTAAAGACCCAGTACTTC. Protein: CASSLETGVKTQYF. Full variable domain (remainder filled in from reference TRBV7-9 and TRBJ2-5): DTGVSQNPRHKITKRGQNVTFRCDPISEHNRLYWYRQTLGQGPEFLTYFQNEAQLEKSRLLSDRFSAERPKGSFSTLEIQRTEQGDSAMYLCASSLETGVKTQYFGPGTRLLVL.

Many counts were recorded for this clonotype. The rearrangement links TRBV18 to TRBJ2-1; D not certain. This CDR3 comprises 15 residues. V was pared by 0 bases and J by 4 bases, with 10 bases between. The germline gives CDR1 KGHSH, CDR2 LQKENI. DNA for the CDR3: TGTGCCAGCTCACCACCCCGGAGAATATACAATGAGCAGTTCTTC. It is translated as CASSPPRRIYNEQFF.

This clonotype came up a few times. One end of the junction varies from germline; a read error may be responsible. This chain joins TRBV10-2 and TRBJ1-3; TRBD1 matches 8 bases. The CDR3 totals 11 residues. CDR1 and CDR2 (germline): WSHSY, SAAADI. The CDR3 bases are TGCGCCAGCAGTCAGGACAGGGTGTGGGATTTT. Its protein product is CASSQDRVWDF.

CDR3 sequence (DNA): TGTGCCAGCAAGACAGGGGGCGGCGACGAGCAGTACTTC. Encoded protein: CASKTGGGDEQYF. The chain carries TRBV19 and TRBJ2-7; TRBD1 matches at 10 bases. The CDR3 contains 13 residues. Germline V lookup: CDR1 LNHDA, CDR2 SQIVND (reference sequence). V was pared by 9 bases and J by 5 bases, with 7 bases of the junction left unmatched.

In the case of this clonotype: Just one base apart from a much larger clone, this may be a read error. V gene TRBV30 combines with J gene TRBJ2-7; 9 nucleotides agree with TRBD2. Germline V CDR1 and CDR2: GTSNPN, SVGIG (reference sequence). The CDR3 has 15 amino acids. CDR3 loop: CTWSVGGTSFYEQYF. In nucleotides, the CDR3 is TGTACCTGGAGTGTAGGAGGGACTAGCTTCTACGAGCAGTACTTC.

This clonotype has a handful of counts. V gene TRBV7-9 combines with J gene TRBJ1-3; D not resolved. Trimming pared 5 bases from V and 0 bases from J, leaving 14 bases between. Per germline, CDR1 SEHNR and CDR2 FQNEAQ (reference sequence). CDR3 size: 16 residues. This chain's CDR3 is CASSPASANSGNTIYF. CDR3 sequence (DNA): TGTGCCAGCAGCCCCGCCTCAGCGAACTCTGGAAACACCATATATTTT.

This clonotype was counted ten times or more. V gene TRBV5-1 combines with J gene TRBJ2-2; TRBD1 matches 10 bases. With V trimmed by 1 base and J by 4 bases, 4 bases remained unmatched. The CDR3 loop spans 16 amino acids. Germline V gives CDR1 SGHRS, CDR2 YFSETQ. CDR3 bases: TGCGCCAGCAGCTTGTCGTGGACAGGGGGCACCGGGGAGCTGTTTTTT. This codes for CASSLSWTGGTGELFF.

At least ten counts were recorded for this clonotype. The rearrangement links TRBV7-6 to TRBJ2-7; TRBD2 is a possible D gene (6 bases). Germline-derived CDR1 and CDR2 are SGHVS and FNYEAQ. V was trimmed by 0 bases and J by 0 bases, leaving 9 bases between them. The CDR3 extends over 15 amino acids. The CDR3 loop reads CASSLAGGSSYEQYF. CDR3 DNA: TGTGCCAGCAGCTTAGCTGGGGGGAGCTCCTACGAGCAGTACTTC.

The sample holds many counts of this clonotype. The J gene is TRBJ1-2, the V gene TRBV4-2, with 7 bases identical to TRBD1. Looked up from germline, CDR1 is LGHNA and CDR2 is YNFKEQ. V trimming: 3 bases; J trimming: 0 bases; junction bases outside the gene matches: 4. The CDR3 sequence is 15 residues long. The CDR3 DNA reads as TGTGCCAGCAGCCACTCGGGGACAGCTAACTATGGCTACACCTTC. Translating gives CASSHSGTANYGYTF.

In its sample, this clonotype was seen many times. This chain uses TRBV5-4 with TRBJ2-2; 13 bases match TRBD2. Germline lookup yields CDR1 SGHNT and CDR2 YYREEE (reference sequence). Trimming took 4 bases from V and 1 from J; bases not matched to a gene: 4. There are 17 residues in the CDR3. CDR3 bases: TGTGCCAGCAGCCCACTAGCGGGGGGGAAGAACACCGGGGAGCTGTTTTTT. Translating gives CASSPLAGGKNTGELFF.

This clonotype has only a few counts. The V call is TRBV5-1, the J call TRBJ2-3; perhaps TRBD1 as D (6 bases). Germline V gene lookup returns CDR1 SGHRS and CDR2 YFSETQ. This CDR3 comprises 14 residues. The V end lost 2 bases, the J end lost 3 bases, and 10 bases lay between the germline ends. This chain's CDR3 is CASSFDQGTDTQYF. Here the CDR3 DNA reads TGCGCCAGCAGCTTTGACCAGGGGACAGATACGCAGTATTTT. The full variable domain, rest sourced from reference TRBV5-1 and TRBJ2-3, is KAGVTQTPRYLIKTRGQQVTLSCSPISGHRSVSWYQQTPGQGLQFLFEYFSETQRNKGNFPGRFSGRQFSNSRSEMNVSTLELGDSALYLCASSFDQGTDTQYFGPGTRLTVL.

This clonotype was detected ten times or more. V and J are TRBV18 and TRBJ2-1; D might be TRBD2 (6 bases). Trimming left V 2 bases short and J 4 bases short, with 6 bases between. Germline CDR1 reads KGHSH; CDR2 reads LQKENI. This CDR3 contains 13 residues. The CDR3 here is CASSPGGYNEQFF. As DNA, the CDR3 is TGTGCCAGCTCACCAGGGGGGTACAATGAGCAGTTCTTC.

This clonotype was counted a few times. The chain couples TRBV3-1 to TRBJ2-5; 7 bases agree with TRBD2. Germline values: CDR1 LGHDT, CDR2 YNNKEL (reference sequence). J lost 4 bases, V lost 4 bases, and 15 bases had no gene match. This CDR3 is built from 17 residues. The CDR3 region is CASSPPASGWRTETQYF. CDR3 DNA sequence: TGTGCCAGCAGCCCTCCGGCTAGCGGATGGAGGACAGAGACCCAGTACTTC.

This clonotype showed up many times. This chain joins TRBV4-1 and TRBJ1-1, with D tentatively TRBD1 (5 bases). The CDR3 loop spans 17 amino acids. CDR1 is MGHRA, CDR2 YSYEKL, per germline. The V end lost 0 bases, the J end lost 1 base, and 15 bases lay between the germline ends. CDR3 amino acids: CASSQEVQALENTEAFF. As DNA, the CDR3 is TGCGCCAGCAGCCAAGAGGTACAGGCCTTAGAGAACACTGAAGCTTTCTTT.

This clonotype was seen at least ten times. The rearrangement joins TRBV14 to TRBJ2-3; possible D gene TRBD1, 5 bases. The CDR3 contains 13 residues. V was shortened by 4 bases and J by 8 bases, with 13 bases between the two germline ends. Germline V gene lookup returns CDR1 SGHDN and CDR2 FVKESK. CDR3 region: CASSPDWGGTQYF. As DNA, the CDR3 is TGTGCCAGCAGCCCCGACTGGGGCGGTACGCAGTATTTT. The entire variable domain, with the rest obtained from reference TRBV14 and TRBJ2-3, is as follows: EAGVTQFPSHSVIEKGQTVTLRCDPISGHDNLYWYRRVMGKEIKFLLHFVKESKQDESGMPNNRFLAERTGGTYSTLKVQPAELEDSGVYFCASSPDWGGTQYFGPGTRLTVL.

This clonotype showed up many times. The V gene is TRBV20-1, the J gene TRBJ2-5; D gene unclear. Germline lookup yields CDR1 DFQATT and CDR2 SNEGSKA (reference sequence). This CDR3 is 14 amino acids long. The V and J ends lost 6 bases and 1 base respectively, with 15 bases between them. The CDR3 sequence is CSARITGSQETQYF. CDR3 bases: TGCAGTGCCAGAATAACTGGGTCCCAAGAGACCCAGTACTTC.

The chain has TRBV24-1 and TRBJ1-1; 7 bases are shared with TRBD1. Per germline, CDR1 KGHDR and CDR2 SFDVKD. There are 14 residues in the CDR3. J gave up 3 bases and V 7 bases, and 7 bases lay outside the gene matches. The CDR3 sequence is CATRRTGGDTEAFF. In nucleotides, the CDR3 is TGTGCCACCAGGAGGACAGGAGGGGACACTGAAGCTTTCTTT.

This clonotype showed up just a few times. V usage is TRBV7-7 and J usage is TRBJ2-7; D is perhaps TRBD2 (5 bases). CDR3 length equals 11 residues. The V end was cut by 5 bases, the J end by 6 bases, with 8 bases between. Germline CDR1 and CDR2: SSHAT and FNYEAQ (reference sequence). The CDR3 coding sequence is TGTGCCAGCAGCCAAGGAGGCGAGCAGTACTTC. This encodes CASSQGGEQYF.